The 25 T cell receptor beta chains below were found in one sample sequenced in a study of T cell responses to AZD1222 COVID-19 vaccine. Profiled with immunoSEQ multiplex PCR; TCRdb holds only in-frame clones, not every one. The profile shows under 200,000 clones, 70% to 90% of them singletons. This specimen consisted of peripheral blood, obtained 28 days after the second AZD1222 dose. The receptors stem from an adult who received the AZD1222 COVID-19 vaccine.

A few counts support this clone. V usage is TRBV10-3 and J usage is TRBJ1-1; 10 bases are shared with TRBD1. This CDR3 region has 14 residues. The V and J ends lost 6 bases and 5 bases, in that order; junction bases with no gene match: 6. Germline CDR1 ENHRY, CDR2 SYGVKD. CDR3 loop: CAIRATGGKTEAFF. The CDR3 DNA reads as TGTGCCATCAGGGCGACAGGGGGCAAAACTGAAGCTTTCTTT.

CDR3 sequence: CASSPSQRLVNTEAFF. The CDR3, as DNA: TGTGCCAGCAGCCCCTCCCAGCGGTTAGTGAACACTGAAGCTTTCTTT. V gene TRBV9 combines with J gene TRBJ1-1; D is unresolved. This CDR3 contains 16 residues. In germline, CDR1 is SGDLS, CDR2 YYNGEE. The V end was cut by 4 bases, the J end by 0 bases, with 16 bases between.

The V call is TRBV19, the J call TRBJ1-1; a weak D match, TRBD1 (6 bases). The CDR3 is 14 residues long. Trimming left V 7 bases short and J 0 bases short, with 12 bases between. Germline CDR1 LNHDA, CDR2 SQIVND (reference sequence). This CDR3 is CASNTGLMNTEAFF. DNA of the CDR3: TGTGCCAGTAATACAGGGCTCATGAACACTGAAGCTTTCTTT.

This clone was picked up a small number of times. The V and J genes are TRBV19 and TRBJ1-1; tentative D call: TRBD1 (5 bases). V was clipped by 7 bases and J by 1 base, with 7 bases between them. Looked up from germline, CDR1 is LNHDA and CDR2 is SQIVND (reference sequence). The CDR3 has 12 amino acids. CDR3 nucleotides: TGTGCCAGTACCACAGGGAACACTGAAGCTTTCTTT. Amino acids: CASTTGNTEAFF.

This clone was seen only once. The V and J genes are TRBV6-5 and TRBJ1-5; possibly TRBD1 for D (6 bases). This CDR3 is 14 amino acids long. Germline loops: CDR1 MNHEY, CDR2 SVGAGI. Trimming took off 5 bases at V and 3 bases at J, with 11 bases between the two ends. CDR3 in amino acids: CASSTGQFNQPQHF. The CDR3 DNA reads as TGTGCCAGCAGTACGGGACAATTCAATCAGCCCCAGCATTTT.

The chain has TRBV18 and TRBJ1-2; D is unclear. Germline lookup yields CDR1 KGHSH and CDR2 LQKENI. The germline V and J ends were trimmed by 3 bases and 6 bases, with 17 bases remaining between them. The CDR3 length is 15 residues. The CDR3 is CASSPSEVRGHGYTF. The CDR3 DNA reads as TGTGCCAGCTCACCGAGTGAAGTTCGAGGGCATGGCTACACCTTC.

This chain joins TRBV5-1 and TRBJ2-3; TRBD2 aligns across 14 bases. J gave up 2 bases and V 0 bases, and 2 bases lay outside the gene matches. The CDR3 totals 17 residues. Germline CDR1 SGHRS, CDR2 YFSETQ. CDR3 loop: CASSLGLAGGYTDTQYF. The CDR3 DNA sequence: TGCGCCAGCAGCTTGGGACTAGCGGGGGGGTACACAGATACGCAGTATTTT.

The chain links TRBV2 to TRBJ1-6; the D is unclear. V was shortened by 4 bases and J by 0 bases, with 13 bases between the two germline ends. Looked up from germline, CDR1 is SNHLY and CDR2 is FYNNEI. The CDR3 is 17 amino acids. In nucleotides, the CDR3 is TGTGCCAGCAGTGTGGAATTCGGGAGCTCCTATAATTCACCCCTCCACTTT. Translation: CASSVEFGSSYNSPLHF. The entire variable domain, with the rest obtained from reference TRBV2 and TRBJ1-6, is as follows: EPEVTQTPSHQVTQMGQEVILRCVPISNHLYFYWYRQILGQKVEFLVSFYNNEISEKSEIFDDQFSVERPDGSNFTLKIRSTKLEDSAMYFCASSVEFGSSYNSPLHFGNGTRLTVT.

This clone was detected only once. The chain combines TRBV18 with TRBJ1-1; TRBD1 matches at 7 bases. Trimming removed 6 bases from V and 3 bases from J; junction bases left unmatched: 7. This CDR3 has 14 amino acids. Germline CDR1 is KGHSH and CDR2 is LQKENI. In DNA form, the CDR3 reads TGTGCCAGCTCGAGGGGGCCGTCGGACACTGAAGCTTTCTTT. It translates to CASSRGPSDTEAFF.

The chain combines TRBV6-5 with TRBJ2-2; D unclear. CDR1 is MNHEY and CDR2 is SVGAGI in the germline V gene. The CDR3 has 15 residues. The V gene lost 5 bases and the J gene lost 0 bases, with 10 bases spanning the gap. Here the CDR3 DNA reads TGTGCCAGCAGTCCTACGGTTGCGAACACCGGGGAGCTGTTTTTT. Translated, it gives CASSPTVANTGELFF.

V and J are TRBV5-4 and TRBJ1-2, with a weak D call TRBD1 (5 bases). Germline values: CDR1 SGHNT, CDR2 YYREEE (reference sequence). The V end lost 4 bases, the J end lost 5 bases, and 18 bases lay between the germline ends. This CDR3 is built from 15 residues. CDR3 loop: CASSRQQGFPYGYTF. The CDR3, as DNA: TGTGCCAGCAGCCGGCAGCAGGGTTTTCCTTATGGCTACACCTTC.

This chain joins TRBV4-1 and TRBJ1-5; 8 nucleotides align to TRBD1. The length of the CDR3 is 17 residues. The trim removed 0 bases at V and 1 base at J, leaving 5 bases unmatched. Germline V gene data show CDR1 as MGHRA and CDR2 as YSYEKL. CDR3 sequence (DNA): TGCGCCAGCAGCCAAGAAGGACAGGGCTGGAGCAATCAGCCCCAGCATTTT. This codes for CASSQEGQGWSNQPQHF.

The V gene is TRBV7-9, the J gene TRBJ2-7; the D is unclear. The ends were cut back, 5 bases at V and 7 bases at J, with 21 bases in the middle. This CDR3 region has 15 residues. Germline-derived CDR1 and CDR2 are SEHNR and FQNEAQ (reference sequence). The CDR3 DNA follows: TGTGCCAGCAGCCCCAGCCGGGTGGGTTTAGGGGAGCAGTACTTC. Translated: CASSPSRVGLGEQYF.

V and J are TRBV2 and TRBJ1-5, with D possibly TRBD1 on 5 matching bases. Germline loops: CDR1 SNHLY, CDR2 FYNNEI. This CDR3 is built from 14 residues. V was pared by 8 bases and J by 7 bases, with 18 bases between. The CDR3 reads CASEGRGMGQPQHF. The CDR3 DNA follows: TGTGCCAGCGAGGGACGGGGGATGGGGCAGCCCCAGCATTTT.

This chain links TRBV6-2 or TRBV6-3 with TRBJ2-1, with TRBD2 matching over 8 bases. There are 16 residues in the CDR3. CDR1 is MNHEY, CDR2 SVGEGT, per germline. V gave up 6 bases and J gave up 3 bases; unmatched junction bases: 10. The CDR3 spells CASSATQRGIYNEQFF. The DNA for the CDR3 is TGTGCCAGCAGCGCGACCCAGCGGGGGATCTACAATGAGCAGTTCTTC.

This chain joins TRBV2 and TRBJ1-2; 10 bases agree with TRBD1. The CDR3 runs to 14 residues. Trimming took 2 bases from V and 7 from J; bases not matched to a gene: 4. The germline gives CDR1 SNHLY, CDR2 FYNNEI. CDR3 region: CASSESGTGVGYTF. DNA of the CDR3: TGTGCCAGCAGTGAAAGTGGGACAGGGGTTGGCTACACCTTC.

The CDR3 coding sequence is TGTGCCAGCAGTTCACAGGGGGCGCGAACCTATGGCTACACCTTC. As protein: CASSSQGARTYGYTF. V and J are TRBV28 and TRBJ1-2; TRBD1 matches 9 bases. J lost 4 bases, V lost 4 bases, and 7 bases had no gene match. CDR1 MDHEN and CDR2 SYDVKM come from the germline V gene. The CDR3 length is 15 residues.

This clone was counted a single time. The chain couples TRBV18 to TRBJ2-7; TRBD1 or TRBD2 may be the D gene (5 bases each). V gave up 6 bases and J gave up 2 bases, with 17 bases separating them. Germline V lookup: CDR1 KGHSH, CDR2 LQKENI. The CDR3 runs to 15 residues. CDR3 loop: CASSSRKGTTYEQYF. CDR3 in DNA: TGTGCCAGCTCGTCAAGAAAGGGGACCACCTACGAGCAGTACTTC.

The rearrangement joins TRBV19 to TRBJ1-4; D is perhaps TRBD1 (5 bases). Germline V lookup: CDR1 LNHDA, CDR2 SQIVND (reference sequence). CDR3 size: 14 residues. Trimming shortened V by 1 base and J by 7 bases, and 10 bases separated the two germline ends. The CDR3 DNA reads TGTGCCAGTAGTATAGGTGGGACGATTGAAAAACTGTTTTTT. This encodes CASSIGGTIEKLFF.

V gene TRBV11-2 combines with J gene TRBJ2-2; no firm D call. The germline gives CDR1 SGHAT, CDR2 FQNNGV. Trimming stripped 6 bases from V and 5 bases from J, with 10 bases between. The CDR3 has 13 amino acids. DNA of the CDR3: TGTGCCAGCAGTTCCTTTGGGACCGGGGAGCTGTTTTTT. It translates to CASSSFGTGELFF.

This sequence joins TRBV7-6 and TRBJ2-2; D is uncertain. V lost 5 bases and J lost 4, with 5 bases in between. This CDR3 contains 12 residues. From germline, CDR1 is SGHVS and CDR2 FNYEAQ. This CDR3 reads CASSPGTGELFF. In DNA form, the CDR3 reads TGTGCCAGCAGCCCAGGCACCGGGGAGCTGTTTTTT.

This clone was counted once. The V gene is TRBV5-4, the J gene TRBJ2-6, with D perhaps matching TRBD2 (6 bases). V lost 2 bases and J 2 bases, leaving 8 bases between the germline ends. The CDR3 runs to 15 residues. CDR1 is SGHNT and CDR2 is YYREEE in the germline V gene (reference sequence). The CDR3 nucleotides read TGTGCCAGCAGCTTCTCGGGGGCTGGGGCCAACGTCCTGACTTTC. It yields the protein CASSFSGAGANVLTF.

The chain recombines TRBV2 with TRBJ2-1, with TRBD2 matching 7 bases. Trimming took 6 bases from V and 5 from J; bases not matched to a gene: 13. This CDR3 has 16 residues. Germline V gene lookup returns CDR1 SNHLY and CDR2 FYNNEI. Here the CDR3 reads CASSAGGYRQHNEQFF. Written as DNA, the CDR3 is TGTGCCAGCAGCGCCGGGGGGTATCGGCAACACAATGAGCAGTTCTTC.

This sequence joins TRBV4-2 and TRBJ2-3; 10 bases line up with TRBD2. This CDR3 has 15 amino acids. The trim removed 4 bases at V and 5 bases at J, leaving 6 bases unmatched. The germline V gene encodes CDR1 LGHNA and CDR2 YNFKEQ. As DNA, the CDR3 is TGTGCCAGCAGCCTGAAGCGGGGGGGCCAAGATACGCAGTATTTT. Translated, it gives CASSLKRGGQDTQYF.

J is TRBJ2-7 and V is TRBV7-8; 11 nucleotides match TRBD1. The V gene's germline CDR1 is SGHVS and CDR2 FQNEAQ. V lost 4 bases to trimming and J lost 7 bases; unmatched junction nucleotides: 6. This CDR3 region has 14 residues. CDR3: CASSSGQGVVEQYF. The CDR3 DNA reads TGTGCCAGCAGCTCGGGACAGGGGGTTGTTGAGCAGTACTTC.